Described below is a single TCR beta chain sequence and its context. The antigen remains undetermined. This sample stems from a study of shared clonotypes between healthy human individuals. The study, taken as a whole, reports: Generally, naive subsets came out with larger estimated richness than memory subsets.

The method was immunoSEQ multiplex PCR; TCRdb's version includes in-frame clones alone and lacks a portion of them. The top ten clones hold over 1% of a sample with over a million clones, roughly 95% of them seen once. CDR1 is SGHTA and CDR2 is FQGTGA in the germline V gene. V lost 5 bases, J lost 0 bases, and 7 bases stayed unmatched. CDR3 length: 16 residues. The chain links TRBV7-3 to TRBJ2-3; TRBD2 aligns across 8 bases. The sample taken for sequencing was naive CD4+ T cells sorted from blood. Specified subset: CD45RA+ positively selected. This clonotype was obtained from a man aged 25-40 years in good health. This chain's CDR3 is CASSRGIAGSTDTQYF. The DNA of the CDR3 is TGTGCCAGCAGCCGTGGCATAGCGGGAAGCACAGATACGCAGTATTTT.